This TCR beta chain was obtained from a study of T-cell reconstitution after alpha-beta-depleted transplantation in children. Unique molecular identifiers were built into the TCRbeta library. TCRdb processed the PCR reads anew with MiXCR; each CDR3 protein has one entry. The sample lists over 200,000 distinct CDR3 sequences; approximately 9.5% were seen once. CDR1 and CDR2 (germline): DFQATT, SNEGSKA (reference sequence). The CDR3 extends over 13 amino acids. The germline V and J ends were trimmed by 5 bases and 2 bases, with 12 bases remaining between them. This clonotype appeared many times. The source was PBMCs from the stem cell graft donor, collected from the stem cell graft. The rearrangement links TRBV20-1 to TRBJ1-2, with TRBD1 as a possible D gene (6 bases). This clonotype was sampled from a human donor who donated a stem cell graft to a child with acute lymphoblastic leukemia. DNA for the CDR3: TGCAGTGCTCGGGAGGGGGGGAACTATGGCTACACCTTC. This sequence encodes CSAREGGNYGYTF.